A single sample is the source of the 3 T cell receptor beta chains below, sequenced in a study of shared clonotypes between healthy human individuals. The method was immunoSEQ multiplex PCR; TCRdb's version includes in-frame clones alone and lacks a portion of them. The data show about 2.3 million clones, with just over 90% seen just once and approximately 0.4% held by the top ten. The sample comprised naive CD4+ T cells from PBMCs. Subset indicated: CD45RA+ positively selected. These receptors all come from a man younger than 35 in good health. Some clones in this sample may be carry-over from other donors' samples.

The chain has TRBV18 and TRBJ1-2, with 8 bases aligning to TRBD1. The V gene end was trimmed by 3 bases and the J gene end by 7 bases; junction bases not matched to a gene: 7. Germline CDR1 and CDR2: KGHSH and LQKENI. The CDR3 has 14 amino acids. In nucleotides, the CDR3 is TGTGCCAGCTCACCCAGCGGACAGGGTCCTGGCTACACCTTC. The encoded protein is CASSPSGQGPGYTF.

The chain joins TRBV6-4 to TRBJ2-2, with D possibly being TRBD2 (6 bases). The germline CDR1 and CDR2 sequences are MRHNA and SNTAGT. The CDR3 loop spans 15 amino acids. The V end lost 3 bases, the J end lost 8 bases, and 16 bases lay between the germline ends. CDR3 sequence: CASSELAGPPGELFF. The CDR3 region has the DNA TGTGCCAGCAGTGAATTGGCGGGGCCCCCGGGGGAGCTGTTTTTT.

This chain uses TRBV18 with TRBJ2-2, with TRBD1 as a possible D gene (6 bases). The V end was cut by 1 base, the J end by 7 bases, with 16 bases between. The CDR3 length is 16 residues. Germline loops: CDR1 KGHSH, CDR2 LQKENI. For the CDR3, the DNA is TGTGCCAGCTCACCACAACTGGGGGCTCGGAACGGGGAGCTGTTTTTT. Translated: CASSPQLGARNGELFF.